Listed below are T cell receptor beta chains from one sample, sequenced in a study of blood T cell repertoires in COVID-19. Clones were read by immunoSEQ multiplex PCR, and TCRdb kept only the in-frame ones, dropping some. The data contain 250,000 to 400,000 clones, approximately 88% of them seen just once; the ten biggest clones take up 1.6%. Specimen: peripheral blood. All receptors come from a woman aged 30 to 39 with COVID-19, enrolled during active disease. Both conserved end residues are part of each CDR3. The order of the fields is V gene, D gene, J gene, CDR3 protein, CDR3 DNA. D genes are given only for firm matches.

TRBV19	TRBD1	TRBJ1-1	CASSMRQGDTEAFF	TGTGCCAGTAGTATGAGACAGGGAGACACTGAAGCTTTCTTT
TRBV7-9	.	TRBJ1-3	CASADGGPYSGNTIYF	TGTGCCAGCGCCGACGGGGGGCCCTACTCTGGAAACACCATATATTTT
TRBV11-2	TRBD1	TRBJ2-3	CASSFAGTGGDSDTQYF	TGTGCCAGCAGCTTCGCCGGGACAGGGGGAGATTCAGATACGCAGTATTTT
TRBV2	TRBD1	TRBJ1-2	CASSFGTVGGYTF	TGTGCCAGCAGTTTTGGGACAGTGGGAGGCTACACCTTC
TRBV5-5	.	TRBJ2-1	CASSLGGLALYEQFF	TGTGCCAGCAGCTTGGGGGGCCTCGCCCTCTATGAGCAGTTCTTC
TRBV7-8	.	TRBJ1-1	CASSLGGGENTEAFF	TGTGCCAGCAGCTTAGGCGGAGGAGAAAACACTGAAGCTTTCTTT
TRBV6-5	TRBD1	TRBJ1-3	CASSYSDRALANTIYF	TGTGCCAGCAGTTACAGTGACAGGGCCCTAGCGAACACCATATATTTT
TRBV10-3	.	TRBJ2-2	CAISAGRGYTGELFF	TGTGCCATCAGCGCGGGACGCGGGTACACCGGGGAGCTGTTTTTT
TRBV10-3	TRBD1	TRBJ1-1	CAIRRGQGLMRDTEAFF	TGTGCCATCAGGAGGGGACAGGGTCTTATGAGGGACACTGAAGCTTTCTTT
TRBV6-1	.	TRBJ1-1	CASSESLDMNTEAFF	TGTGCCAGCAGTGAATCTCTTGACATGAACACTGAAGCTTTCTTT
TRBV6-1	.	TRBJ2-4	CASSEAEGAKNIQYF	TGTGCCAGCAGTGAAGCGGAGGGGGCCAAAAACATTCAGTACTTC